One and the same sample provided the 11 T cell receptor beta chains below, sequenced in a study of CD8+ T cells in alopecia areata. The treatment is: oral pan-JAK inhibitor, 5-10 mg twice daily. Extracted RNA was reverse transcribed, and the resulting cDNA served as sequencing template. Repertoires were generated with immunoSEQ multiplex PCR, while TCRdb's copy carries only in-frame clones and drops some. The sample lists nearly 110,000 clones; roughly 89% were seen once. The sample here was CD8+ T cells sorted from blood, taken at week 24, from a patient treated with tofacitinib. The receptors were sampled from a human donor with alopecia areata.

This clone was seen a single time. The chain carries TRBV13 and TRBJ1-2; no definite D call. The CDR3 loop spans 14 amino acids. CDR1 is PRHDT, CDR2 FYEKMQ, per germline (reference sequence). V was clipped by 0 bases and J by 4 bases, with 9 bases between them. CDR3 DNA sequence: TGTGCCAGCAGCTTAGGCTCAGGCCCCTATGGCTACACCTTC. This translates into CASSLGSGPYGYTF.

The DNA for the CDR3 is TGTGCCAGTAGTATCGGTAGCGGGGGGCAAGAGACCCAGTACTTC. Its translation is CASSIGSGGQETQYF. The chain recombines TRBV19 with TRBJ2-5, with TRBD2 matching 10 bases. Trimming took 3 bases from V and 2 from J; bases not matched to a gene: 3. This CDR3 is built from 15 residues. Germline-derived CDR1 and CDR2 are LNHDA and SQIVND (reference sequence).

This chain links TRBV4-1 with TRBJ2-2, with D perhaps TRBD2 (6 bases). Looked up from germline, CDR1 is MGHRA and CDR2 is YSYEKL. This CDR3 is 16 amino acids long. V was shortened by 9 bases and J by 3 bases, with 20 bases between the two germline ends. CDR3 sequence: CASKDGGELYTGELFF. CDR3 in DNA: TGCGCCAGTAAAGACGGCGGGGAGCTCTACACCGGGGAGCTGTTTTTT.

The chain has TRBV7-9 and TRBJ1-2, with 8 bases that match TRBD1. This CDR3 is built from 17 residues. Germline loops: CDR1 SEHNR, CDR2 FQNEAQ (reference sequence). Germline trimming cut 5 bases from V and 2 bases from J; bases unmatched to any gene: 13. CDR3 sequence (DNA): TGTGCCAGCAGCCCGACAGGGGTGTCAAGCCGAAACTATGGCTACACCTTC. Translated: CASSPTGVSSRNYGYTF.

Here the CDR3 reads CATSRTGGPLIYGYTF. In DNA, the CDR3 is TGTGCCACCAGCAGGACAGGTGGCCCGCTGATATATGGCTACACCTTC. The chain employs TRBV15 and TRBJ1-2, with a tentative D call TRBD1 (6 bases). Germline CDR1 and CDR2: LNHNV and YYDKDF (reference sequence). The CDR3 totals 16 residues. Trimming cost V 3 bases and J 5 bases, with 19 bases left between them.

The chain couples TRBV11-3 to TRBJ2-7, with 9 bases identical to TRBD1. The CDR3 loop spans 17 amino acids. With 1 base clipped from V and 4 bases from J, the junction kept 11 bases outside the gene matches. Looked up from germline, CDR1 is SGHNT and CDR2 is YENEEA. CDR3 in amino acids: CASSLVGRGQGIYEQYF. The DNA for the CDR3 is TGTGCCAGCAGCTTAGTCGGCAGGGGACAGGGCATTTACGAGCAGTACTTC.

The V gene is TRBV6-1, the J gene TRBJ2-2; D uncertain. The CDR3 is 19 amino acids. Germline CDR1 MNHNS, CDR2 SASEGT. Trimming took 0 bases from V and 3 from J, leaving 20 bases between them. The CDR3 nucleotides read TGTGCCAGCAGTGAAGCATGGAGAGGTTGGTCGTCCGACACCGGGGAGCTGTTTTTT. Protein: CASSEAWRGWSSDTGELFF.

The gene calls are TRBV9 and TRBJ2-3, with D perhaps matching TRBD2 (5 bases). V gave up 0 bases and J gave up 4 bases, with 12 bases separating them. The CDR3 extends over 15 amino acids. Germline V gene data show CDR1 as SGDLS and CDR2 as YYNGEE. CDR3 residues: CASSVATGSADTQYF. CDR3 nucleotides: TGTGCCAGCAGCGTAGCTACGGGGAGCGCAGATACGCAGTATTTT.

V usage is TRBV5-4 and J usage is TRBJ1-1; D is uncertain. Deletions cut 0 bases from V and 5 bases from J, with 8 bases between. Germline-derived CDR1 and CDR2 are SGHNT and YYREEE (reference sequence). The CDR3 consists of 13 residues. CDR3 DNA: TGTGCCAGCAGCTTGGCCGGGAGGACTGAAGCTTTCTTT. This gives the protein CASSLAGRTEAFF.

The rearrangement uses TRBV19 and TRBJ2-3, with TRBD2 as a possible D gene (6 bases). The ends were cut back, 4 bases at V and 1 base at J, with 6 bases in the middle. CDR3 length: 13 amino acids. Germline V gene data show CDR1 as LNHDA and CDR2 as SQIVND (reference sequence). CDR3 in amino acids: CASSTSGTDTQYF. The DNA of the CDR3 is TGTGCCAGTAGTACTAGCGGCACAGATACGCAGTATTTT.

The chain carries TRBV7-8 and TRBJ2-2, with 13 bases that match TRBD2. The V segment lost 3 bases and the J segment 6 bases; nucleotides outside the gene matches: 13. The CDR3 has 19 amino acids. In germline, CDR1 is SGHVS, CDR2 FQNEAQ. The CDR3 spells CASSFLTGLAGPSAGELFF. CDR3 coding DNA: TGTGCCAGCAGCTTTTTAACGGGACTAGCGGGGCCCTCGGCCGGGGAGCTGTTTTTT. The whole variable domain, remainder taken from reference TRBV7-8 and TRBJ2-2, is GAGVSQSPRYKVAKRGQDVALRCDPISGHVSLFWYQQALGQGPEFLTYFQNEAQLDKSGLPSDRFFAERPEGSVSTLKIQRTQQEDSAVYLCASSFLTGLAGPSAGELFFGEGSRLTVL.